Below, 15 T cell receptor beta chains from the same sample are listed, as sequenced in a study of shared clonotypes between healthy human individuals. Clones were sequenced by immunoSEQ multiplex PCR, and TCRdb holds only the in-frame ones, with some missing. Of 850,000 to 1,200,000 clones detected, 60% to 80% appear once; the ten largest clones hold approximately 1.5%. Material for sequencing was memory CD4+ T cells sorted from blood. Subset denoted: CD45RA-negative fraction. Every receptor here comes from a man aged 18 to 35 in good health.

This clone was observed a few times. This chain uses TRBV2 with TRBJ2-2; 13 nucleotides agree with TRBD2. The germline gives CDR1 SNHLY, CDR2 FYNNEI. Trimming at V came to 6 bases and at J to 6 bases, leaving 7 bases not matched to a gene. This CDR3 has 16 residues. This CDR3 reads CASREATSGGAGELFF. CDR3 nucleotides: TGTGCCAGCAGGGAGGCCACTAGCGGGGGGGCCGGGGAGCTGTTTTTT.

The rearrangement links TRBV6-6 to TRBJ2-7; 12 bases fit TRBD1. Germline values: CDR1 MNHNY, CDR2 SVGAGI (reference sequence). There are 16 residues in the CDR3. V dropped 5 bases and J dropped 6; count of bases not matched to a gene: 11. The CDR3 sequence: CASSQRTGTGGREQYF. The DNA for the CDR3 is TGTGCCAGCAGTCAGAGAACCGGGACAGGGGGCCGCGAGCAGTACTTC.

The chain couples TRBV6-1 to TRBJ2-7; D gene uncertain. V was cut by 2 bases and J by 3 bases, with 8 bases left in between. There are 13 residues in the CDR3. Germline CDR1 MNHNS, CDR2 SASEGT. Written as DNA, the CDR3 is TGTGCCAGCAGTGAATCGCCGTTCTACGAGCAGTACTTC. It translates to CASSESPFYEQYF.

The chain has TRBV15 and TRBJ1-2; weak D call: TRBD1 (6 bases). In germline, CDR1 is LNHNV, CDR2 YYDKDF (reference sequence). The CDR3 extends over 14 amino acids. With 0 bases removed from V and 4 bases from J, the gap between germline ends came to 9 bases. CDR3 amino acids: CATSRDPGVYGYTF. The CDR3 nucleotides are TGTGCCACCAGCAGAGATCCAGGGGTCTATGGCTACACCTTC.

V and J are TRBV28 and TRBJ2-7; no reliable D call. Between the trimmed V and J ends, which lost 3 bases and 7 bases, there was a span of 19 bases. Germline lookup yields CDR1 MDHEN and CDR2 SYDVKM. The length of the CDR3 is 15 residues. DNA of the CDR3: TGTGCCAGCAGTTTGCCCTCGGGCGGTGCTGGGGAGCAGTACTTC. Translating gives CASSLPSGGAGEQYF.

In DNA, the CDR3 is TGTGCCAGCAGCCCCACTAGCGGGGCCCCCTACGAGCAGTACTTC. Translating it yields CASSPTSGAPYEQYF. The chain employs TRBV6-5 and TRBJ2-7; TRBD2 aligns across 10 bases. V was clipped by 6 bases and J by 2 bases; unmatched bases: 7. CDR3 size: 15 residues. The germline V gene has CDR1 MNHEY and CDR2 SVGAGI.

V is TRBV5-1 and J is TRBJ2-1; 9 bases match TRBD2. Germline lookup yields CDR1 SGHRS and CDR2 YFSETQ. Unmatched junction bases numbered 4, after V lost 0 bases and J lost 9 bases. CDR3 length: 14 amino acids. The CDR3 DNA follows: TGCGCCAGCAGCTTGGTAGCGGGAGTGGCTGAGCAGTTCTTC. The encoded protein is CASSLVAGVAEQFF.

The gene calls are TRBV11-2 and TRBJ1-2; 7 bases align to TRBD1. The V and J ends lost 3 bases and 0 bases, in that order; junction bases with no gene match: 10. This CDR3 is 17 amino acids long. Germline loops: CDR1 SGHAT, CDR2 FQNNGV. This chain's CDR3 is CASSFSSGGRSNYGYTF. The DNA of the CDR3 is TGTGCCAGCAGCTTTTCGTCAGGGGGTAGATCTAACTATGGCTACACCTTC.

V gene TRBV25-1 combines with J gene TRBJ1-2; tentative D call: TRBD1 (6 bases). V lost 5 bases to trimming and J lost 7 bases, with 8 bases between them. Germline V CDR1 and CDR2: MGHDK, SYGVNS. CDR3 length: 11 amino acids. CDR3 region: CASSTGIGYTF. CDR3 nucleotides: TGTGCCAGCAGTACAGGGATTGGCTACACCTTC.

V is TRBV9 and J is TRBJ2-3, with D possibly TRBD2 on 8 matching bases. The CDR3 consists of 16 residues. V lost 3 bases and J lost 4, with 18 bases in between. Looked up from germline, CDR1 is SGDLS and CDR2 is YYNGEE. The chain's CDR3 is CASSEGAGGTSDTQYF. CDR3 in DNA: TGTGCCAGCAGCGAGGGGGCGGGAGGAACGTCAGATACGCAGTATTTT.

This chain uses TRBV5-1 with TRBJ2-2; 9 positions match TRBD1. Per germline, CDR1 SGHRS and CDR2 YFSETQ. The V segment lost 5 bases and the J segment 4 bases; nucleotides outside the gene matches: 9. The CDR3 has 16 amino acids. The CDR3 region has the DNA TGCGCCAGCAGGGGGACAGGGACGGGCCCCACCGGGGAGCTGTTTTTT. Encoded protein: CASRGTGTGPTGELFF.

A word on this clone: The same CDR3 is also encoded by other DNA sequences in this sample. V gene TRBV7-2 combines with J gene TRBJ1-2; 7 bases align to TRBD1. The junction had 3 bases not matched to a gene; V was cut back by 1 base and J by 4 bases. Germline V gene data show CDR1 as SGHTA and CDR2 as FQGNSA. This CDR3 region has 14 residues. The CDR3 reads CASSLGQGGYGYTF. The CDR3 nucleotides are TGTGCCAGCAGCTTAGGACAGGGAGGCTATGGCTACACCTTC.

This clone was counted only a few times. Other DNA sequences in this specimen translate into the identical CDR3. The genes are TRBV18 and TRBJ1-1; D is unresolved. V shed 2 bases and J shed 0 bases, with 4 bases lying between them. The CDR3 extends over 13 amino acids. Germline CDR1 KGHSH, CDR2 LQKENI. The CDR3: CASSPGLNTEAFF. CDR3 sequence (DNA): TGTGCCAGCTCACCAGGATTGAACACTGAAGCTTTCTTT.

This chain links TRBV6-5 with TRBJ2-3; TRBD1 is a possible D gene (5 bases). In germline, CDR1 is MNHEY, CDR2 SVGAGI. Trimming stripped 8 bases from V and 6 bases from J, with 12 bases between. CDR3 length equals 12 residues. This chain's CDR3 is CASGRGIDTQYF. CDR3 sequence (DNA): TGTGCCAGCGGTAGGGGAATCGATACGCAGTATTTT.

V and J are TRBV6-5 and TRBJ2-5; no definite D call. The V and J ends lost 4 bases and 5 bases respectively, with 8 bases between them. CDR3 length: 12 amino acids. Per germline, CDR1 MNHEY and CDR2 SVGAGI. In DNA, the CDR3 is TGTGCCAGCAGTTCCGCCGGGGAGACCCAGTACTTC. Protein sequence: CASSSAGETQYF.